Listed below are T cell receptor beta chains from one sample, sequenced in a study of blood T cell repertoires in COVID-19. Clones were sequenced by immunoSEQ multiplex PCR, and TCRdb holds only the in-frame ones, with some missing. In the table there are fewer than 120,000 clones, about 75% of which are singletons. Sequenced input: peripheral blood. These receptors came from a woman at least 80 years old with active or convalescent COVID-19. CDR3s include the opening cysteine and the closing phenylalanine or tryptophan. The order of the fields is clone size, V gene, J gene, D gene, CDR3 protein, CDR3 DNA. The D gene is left open where the match is weak. Part of the rows lack a size; the others show once, few, many or a class for expanded clones.

>once|TRBV7-9|TRBJ2-4|TRBD2
CASSRTSGRLNIQYF
TGTGCCAGCAGCCGGACTAGCGGGAGGTTAAACATTCAGTACTTC
>-|TRBV20-1|TRBJ1-1|-
CSASRGPLNTEAFF
TGCAGTGCTAGTCGAGGGCCCCTCAACACTGAAGCTTTCTTT
>-|TRBV28|TRBJ1-2|-
CASTWGIGTLTNYGYTF
TGTGCCAGCACCTGGGGAATCGGGACACTAACTAACTATGGCTACACCTTC
>-|TRBV7-9|TRBJ2-3|-
CASSPQGDTQYF
TGTGCCAGCAGCCCGCAGGGGGATACGCAGTATTTT
>once|TRBV11-3|TRBJ2-5|TRBD1
CASSFQDRVGETQYF
TGTGCCAGCAGCTTCCAGGACAGGGTGGGAGAGACCCAGTACTTC
>-|TRBV7-8|TRBJ2-3|TRBD1
CASSQHEGQGTDTQYF
TGTGCCAGCAGCCAGCATGAGGGACAGGGTACAGATACGCAGTATTTT
>once|TRBV19|TRBJ2-3|TRBD2
CASSIGLAGEWAQYF
TGTGCCAGTAGTATTGGGCTAGCGGGAGAGTGGGCGCAGTATTTT
>-|TRBV19|TRBJ1-2|TRBD1
CASSSSRDSPNYGYTF
TGTGCCAGTAGTTCCTCACGGGACAGTCCTAACTATGGCTACACCTTC
>-|TRBV10-3|TRBJ2-1|TRBD2
CAIRTDLAGGVNEQFF
TGTGCCATCAGAACCGATTTAGCGGGAGGAGTCAATGAGCAGTTCTTC
>once|TRBV12-5|TRBJ1-3|-
CASATSGNTIYF
TGTGCTAGTGCCACTTCTGGAAACACCATATATTTT
>once|TRBV20-1|TRBJ2-1|TRBD2
CSASGSSGSYNEQFF
TGCAGTGCTAGTGGGTCTAGCGGGAGTTACAATGAGCAGTTCTTC
>-|TRBV6-5|TRBJ2-1|TRBD2
CASSYSIGGSSNEQFF
TGTGCCAGCAGTTACTCGATTGGCGGGAGCTCGAATGAGCAGTTCTTC
>-|TRBV30|TRBJ2-1|TRBD2
CAWTSGSTYNEQFF
TGTGCCTGGACTAGCGGATCTACCTACAATGAGCAGTTCTTC
>-|TRBV21-1|TRBJ2-1|-
CASSKAGGNEQFF
TGTGCCAGCAGCAAAGCAGGGGGAAATGAGCAGTTCTTC
>-|TRBV7-8|TRBJ1-1|-
CASSFNVGGTEAFF
TGTGCCAGCAGCTTCAATGTGGGGGGCACTGAAGCTTTCTTT
>-|TRBV7-6|TRBJ2-7|TRBD2
CASSLIAGGSYEQYF
TGTGCCAGCAGCTTAATTGCGGGAGGATCCTACGAGCAGTACTTC
>few|TRBV7-2|TRBJ2-3|-
CASSLDYSDTQYF
TGTGCCAGCAGCTTAGATTACTCAGATACGCAGTATTTT
>-|TRBV9|TRBJ2-7|-
CASSVGAGWGYEQYF
TGTGCCAGCAGCGTAGGGGCGGGGTGGGGCTACGAGCAGTACTTC
>-|TRBV6-2/TRBV6-3|TRBJ2-1|TRBD2
CASSLWTSRNEQFF
TGTGCCAGCAGTTTGTGGACTAGCCGCAATGAGCAGTTCTTC
>few|TRBV28|TRBJ1-2|-
CASTPNRDGYTF
TGTGCCAGCACCCCTAACAGAGATGGCTACACCTTC
>-|TRBV18|TRBJ2-1|-
CASSLRDISYNEQFF
TGTGCCAGCTCACTACGGGACATATCGTACAATGAGCAGTTCTTC
>-|TRBV11-2|TRBJ2-7|TRBD1
CASSAVRDRGYEQYF
TGTGCCAGCAGCGCCGTCCGGGACAGGGGCTACGAGCAGTACTTC
>-|TRBV5-4|TRBJ2-2|TRBD1
CASTQKTGGSTGELFF
TGTGCCAGCACCCAAAAGACAGGGGGCAGTACCGGGGAGCTGTTTTTT
>-|TRBV19|TRBJ2-1|TRBD2
CASSIAPSGYNEQFF
TGTGCCAGTAGTATAGCTCCTAGCGGTTACAATGAGCAGTTCTTC
>-|TRBV9|TRBJ2-6|-
CASSVRERGANVLTF
TGTGCCAGCAGCGTCCGGGAGAGGGGGGCCAACGTCCTGACTTTC
>few|TRBV30|TRBJ2-7|TRBD1
CAWSVGGTGGREQYF
TGTGCCTGGAGCGTTGGCGGGACAGGGGGCCGCGAGCAGTACTTC
>-|TRBV7-9|TRBJ2-1|-
CASSLRGRDEQFF
TGTGCCAGCAGCCTGAGGGGGAGGGACGAGCAGTTCTTC
>-|TRBV5-1|TRBJ2-3|-
CASSFNGGASDTQYF
TGCGCCAGCAGCTTTAATGGGGGGGCGTCAGATACGCAGTATTTT
>-|TRBV6-6|TRBJ1-1|-
CASRPRGDHTEAFF
TGTGCCAGCAGGCCCCGGGGGGATCACACTGAAGCTTTCTTT
>-|TRBV23-1|TRBJ1-1|TRBD1
CASSQSLAGGTEAFF
TGCGCCAGCAGTCAATCGTTGGCAGGGGGCACTGAAGCTTTCTTT
>-|TRBV7-8|TRBJ1-1|-
CASSLGVNRDAEAFF
TGTGCCAGCAGCTTAGGGGTTAACAGGGATGCTGAAGCTTTCTTT
>once|TRBV5-6|TRBJ1-2|-
CASSLWGENYGYTF
TGTGCCAGCAGCCTATGGGGGGAAAACTATGGCTACACCTTC
>once|TRBV11-2|TRBJ1-1|-
CASSIRDRNQEAFF
TGTGCCAGCAGCATCCGAGACAGAAACCAAGAAGCTTTCTTT
>few|TRBV5-1|TRBJ2-1|-
CASSLSRYNEQFF
TGCGCCAGCAGCTTGTCCAGATACAATGAGCAGTTCTTC
>-|TRBV7-2|TRBJ1-6|TRBD1
CASSPDRVVSPLHF
TGTGCCAGCAGCCCGGACAGGGTTGTCTCACCCCTCCACTTT
>-|TRBV7-3|TRBJ2-3|-
CASSLNTGSTQYF
TGTGCCAGCAGCTTAAACACAGGGTCGACGCAGTATTTT
>once|TRBV5-8|TRBJ1-3|-
CASSLAGYSGNTIYF
TGTGCCAGCAGCTTGGCCGGGTACTCTGGAAACACCATATATTTT
>-|TRBV2|TRBJ2-4|TRBD2
CASQNLAGKNIQYF
TGTGCCAGCCAAAATCTAGCGGGCAAAAACATTCAGTACTTC
>few|TRBV7-9|TRBJ1-2|-
CASSFWGLPGNYGYTF
TGTGCCAGCAGCTTCTGGGGGCTTCCTGGCAACTATGGCTACACCTTC
>-|TRBV7-3|TRBJ2-2|TRBD1
CASSLDRANTGELFF
TGTGCCAGCAGCTTAGACAGGGCAAACACCGGGGAGCTGTTTTTT
>once|TRBV5-1|TRBJ1-5|TRBD1
CASSLGPGQGGYSNQPQHF
TGCGCCAGCAGCTTGGGACCGGGACAGGGTGGATATAGCAATCAGCCCCAGCATTTT
>-|TRBV7-2|TRBJ2-1|TRBD2
CASSPDLAGSYNEQFF
TGTGCCAGCAGCCCGGACCTAGCGGGCAGCTACAATGAGCAGTTCTTC
>-|TRBV10-2|TRBJ2-5|-
CASSESMAQETQYF
TGCGCCAGCAGTGAGTCCATGGCACAAGAGACCCAGTACTTC
>-|TRBV28|TRBJ2-4|TRBD2
CASSSHGLAGGVNIQYF
TGTGCCAGCAGTTCTCACGGCCTAGCGGGAGGAGTTAACATTCAGTACTTC
>-|TRBV13|TRBJ2-5|-
CASSLGNTKETQYF
TGTGCCAGCAGCTTAGGAAACACCAAAGAGACCCAGTACTTC
>once|TRBV4-2|TRBJ2-5|TRBD1
CASSPKTGAIVWEETQYF
TGTGCCAGCAGCCCCAAGACAGGGGCTATAGTTTGGGAAGAGACCCAGTACTTC
>-|TRBV5-1|TRBJ1-2|TRBD1
CASSLRQGALGYTF
TGCGCCAGCAGCTTGCGCCAGGGGGCTCTTGGCTACACCTTC
>-|TRBV19|TRBJ1-5|-
CASSNLRGISNQPQHF
TGTGCCAGTAGTAACTTAAGGGGTATAAGCAATCAGCCCCAGCATTTT
>-|TRBV6-6|TRBJ2-1|-
CASRPASSSHEQFF
TGTGCCAGCAGACCTGCTTCTAGTAGCCATGAGCAGTTCTTC
>-|TRBV29-1|TRBJ2-5|-
CSVEQGGGETQYF
TGCAGCGTTGAACAAGGTGGAGGAGAGACCCAGTACTTC
>-|TRBV19|TRBJ2-1|-
CAIGEGDYNEQFF
TGTGCCATTGGAGAGGGGGACTACAATGAGCAGTTCTTC
>-|TRBV6-5|TRBJ1-4|TRBD1
CASSLRQGFGEKLFF
TGTGCCAGCAGCTTACGACAGGGATTTGGTGAAAAACTGTTTTTT
>-|TRBV4-3|TRBJ1-4|-
CASSQESGRGTTNEKLFF
TGCGCCAGCAGCCAAGAATCCGGCAGGGGAACAACTAATGAAAAACTGTTTTTT
>-|TRBV4-2|TRBJ2-7|TRBD1
CASSQDWTGGDEQYF
TGTGCCAGCAGCCAAGATTGGACAGGGGGAGACGAGCAGTACTTC
>-|TRBV28|TRBJ2-7|TRBD2
CASSILAGSSYEQYF
TGTGCCAGCAGTATACTAGCGGGGAGCTCCTACGAGCAGTACTTC
>-|TRBV10-3|TRBJ2-1|-
CAIEEEGNEQFF
TGTGCCATCGAGGAGGAGGGCAATGAGCAGTTCTTC
>-|TRBV19|TRBJ2-1|TRBD2
CASRGLAGGPTHNEQFF
TGTGCCAGTAGAGGACTAGCGGGAGGGCCGACCCACAATGAGCAGTTCTTC